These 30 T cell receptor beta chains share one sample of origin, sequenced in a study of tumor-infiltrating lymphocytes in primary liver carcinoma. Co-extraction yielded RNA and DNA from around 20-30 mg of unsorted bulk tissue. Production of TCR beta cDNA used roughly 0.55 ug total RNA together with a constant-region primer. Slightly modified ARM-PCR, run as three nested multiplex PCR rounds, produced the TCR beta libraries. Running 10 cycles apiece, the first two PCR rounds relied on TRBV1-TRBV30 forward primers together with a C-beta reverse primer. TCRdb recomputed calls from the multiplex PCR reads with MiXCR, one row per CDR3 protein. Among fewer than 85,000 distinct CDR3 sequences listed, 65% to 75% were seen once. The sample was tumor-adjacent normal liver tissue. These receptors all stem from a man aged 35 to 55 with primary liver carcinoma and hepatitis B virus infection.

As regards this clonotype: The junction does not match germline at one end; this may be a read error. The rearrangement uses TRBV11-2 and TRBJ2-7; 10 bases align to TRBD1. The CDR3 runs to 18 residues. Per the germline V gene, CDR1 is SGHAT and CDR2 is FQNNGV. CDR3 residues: CASSLVGSRQGAPCERYF. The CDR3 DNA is TGTGCCAGCAGCTTAGTTGGGTCGAGACAGGGGGCCCCCTGCGAGCGGTACTTC.

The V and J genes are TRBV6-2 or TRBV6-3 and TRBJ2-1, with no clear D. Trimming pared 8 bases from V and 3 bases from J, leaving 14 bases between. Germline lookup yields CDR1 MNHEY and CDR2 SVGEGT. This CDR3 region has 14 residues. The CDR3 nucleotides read TGTGCCAGCGGCTTGCAAGGGTTCTACAATGAGCAGTTCTTC. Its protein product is CASGLQGFYNEQFF.

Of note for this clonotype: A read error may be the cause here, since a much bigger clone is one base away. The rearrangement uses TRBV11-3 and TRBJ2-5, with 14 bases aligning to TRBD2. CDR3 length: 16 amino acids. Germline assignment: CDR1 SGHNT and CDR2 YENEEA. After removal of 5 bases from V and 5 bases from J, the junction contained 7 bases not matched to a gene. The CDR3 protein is CASSTGTSGGVETQYF. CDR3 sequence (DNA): TGTGCCAGCAGCACAGGGACTAGCGGGGGCGTGGAGACCCAGTACTTC.

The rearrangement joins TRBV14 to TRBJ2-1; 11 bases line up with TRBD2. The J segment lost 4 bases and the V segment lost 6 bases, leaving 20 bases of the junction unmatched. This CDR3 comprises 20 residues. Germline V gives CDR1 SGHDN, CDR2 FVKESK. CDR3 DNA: TGTGCCAGCAGTCATAACCCGGGGACTAGCGGAAGTAAAAAGTACAATGAGCAGTTCTTC. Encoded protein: CASSHNPGTSGSKKYNEQFF. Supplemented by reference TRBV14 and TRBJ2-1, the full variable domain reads EAGVTQFPSHSVIEKGQTVTLRCDPISGHDNLYWYRRVMGKEIKFLLHFVKESKQDESGMPNNRFLAERTGGTYSTLKVQPAELEDSGVYFCASSHNPGTSGSKKYNEQFFGPGTRLTVL.

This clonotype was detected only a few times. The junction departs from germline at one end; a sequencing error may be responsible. The CDR3 bases are TGCGCCAGCAGTGATAACAGTACAGAGACCCGGTACTTC. It translates to CASSDNSTETRYF. The chain uses TRBV10-1 and TRBJ2-5; D ambiguous. This CDR3 comprises 13 residues. The germline CDR1 and CDR2 sequences are WNHNN and SYGVQD (reference sequence).

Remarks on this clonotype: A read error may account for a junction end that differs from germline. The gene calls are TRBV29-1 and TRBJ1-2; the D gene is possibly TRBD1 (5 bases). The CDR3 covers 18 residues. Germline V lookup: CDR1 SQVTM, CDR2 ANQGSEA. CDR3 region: CSVEAPTGTQVANYGYTF. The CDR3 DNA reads TGCAGCGTTGAGGCACCAACAGGAACTCAAGTGGCTAACTATGGTTACACCTTC.

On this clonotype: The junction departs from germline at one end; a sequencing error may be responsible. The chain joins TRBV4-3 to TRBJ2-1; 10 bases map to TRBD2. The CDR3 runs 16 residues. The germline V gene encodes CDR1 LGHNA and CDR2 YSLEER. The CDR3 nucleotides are TGCGCCAGTAGCCTAGACGGACTAGCGGCATACAATGAGCAGTTCTTC. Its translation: CASSLDGLAAYNEQFF.

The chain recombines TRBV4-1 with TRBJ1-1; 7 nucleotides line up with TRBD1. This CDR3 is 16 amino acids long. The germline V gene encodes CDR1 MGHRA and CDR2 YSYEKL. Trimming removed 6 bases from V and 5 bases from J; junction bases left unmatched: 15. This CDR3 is CASSQKGGVLWTEAFF. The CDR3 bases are TGCGCCAGCAGTCAAAAAGGGGGCGTACTGTGGACTGAAGCTTTCTTT.

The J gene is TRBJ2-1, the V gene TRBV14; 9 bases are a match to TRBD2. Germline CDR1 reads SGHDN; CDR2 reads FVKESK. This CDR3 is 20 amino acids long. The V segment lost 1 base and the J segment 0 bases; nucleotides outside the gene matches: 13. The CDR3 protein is CASSQATSGYLFGSYNEQFF. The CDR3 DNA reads TGTGCCAGCAGCCAAGCAACTAGCGGGTACCTTTTCGGCTCCTACAATGAGCAGTTCTTC.

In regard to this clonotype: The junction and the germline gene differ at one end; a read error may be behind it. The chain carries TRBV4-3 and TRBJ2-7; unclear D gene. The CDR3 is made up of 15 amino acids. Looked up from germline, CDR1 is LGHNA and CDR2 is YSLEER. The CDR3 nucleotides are TGCGCCAGCAGCCAAGATCGCGAGACTCCCGACAAGCAGTATTTC. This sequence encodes CASSQDRETPDKQYF.

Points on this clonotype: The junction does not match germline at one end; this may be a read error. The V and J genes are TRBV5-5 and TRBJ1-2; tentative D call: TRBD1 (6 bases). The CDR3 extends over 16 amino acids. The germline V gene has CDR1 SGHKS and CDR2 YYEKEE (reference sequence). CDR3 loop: CASSPHPDRTNYSYTF. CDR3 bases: TGTGCCAGCAGTCCTCACCCGGACAGAACTAACTATAGCTACACCTTC.

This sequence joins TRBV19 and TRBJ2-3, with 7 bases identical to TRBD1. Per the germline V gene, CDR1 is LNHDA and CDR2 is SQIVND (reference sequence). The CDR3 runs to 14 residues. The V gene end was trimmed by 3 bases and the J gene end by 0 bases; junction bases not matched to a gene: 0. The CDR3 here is CASSMTGSTDTQYF. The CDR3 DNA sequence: TGTGCCAGTAGTATGACAGGGAGCACAGATACGCAGTATTTT. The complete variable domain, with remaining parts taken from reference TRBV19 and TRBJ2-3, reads DGGITQSPKYLFRKEGQNVTLSCEQNLNHDAMYWYRQDPGQGLRLIYYSQIVNDFQKGDIAEGYSVSREKKESFPLTVTSAQKNPTAFYLCASSMTGSTDTQYFGPGTRLTVL.

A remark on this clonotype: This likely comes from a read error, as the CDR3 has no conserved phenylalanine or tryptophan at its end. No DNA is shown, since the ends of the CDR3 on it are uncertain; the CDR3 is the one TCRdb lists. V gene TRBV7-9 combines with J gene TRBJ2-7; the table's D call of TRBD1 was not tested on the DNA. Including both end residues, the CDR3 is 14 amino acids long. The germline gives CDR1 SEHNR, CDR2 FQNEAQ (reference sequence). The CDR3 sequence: CASSFAGQGYEQYL.

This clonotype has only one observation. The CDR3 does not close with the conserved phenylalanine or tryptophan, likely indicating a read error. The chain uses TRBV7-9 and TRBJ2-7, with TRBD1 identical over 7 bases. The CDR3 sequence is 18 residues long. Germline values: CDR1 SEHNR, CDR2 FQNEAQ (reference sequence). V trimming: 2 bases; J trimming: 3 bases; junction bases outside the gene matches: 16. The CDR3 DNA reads TGTGCCAGCAGCTTATACGGCCGACGGGACAGTGAAATCTACGAGCAGTACTCC. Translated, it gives CASSLYGRRDSEIYEQYS.

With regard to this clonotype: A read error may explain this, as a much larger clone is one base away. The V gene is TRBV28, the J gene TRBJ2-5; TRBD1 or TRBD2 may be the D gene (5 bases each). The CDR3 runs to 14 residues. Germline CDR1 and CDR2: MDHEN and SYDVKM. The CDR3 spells CASSWSRRGEIQYF. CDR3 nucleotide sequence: TGTGCCAGCAGTTGGTCTAGGAGAGGGGAGATCCAGTACTTC.

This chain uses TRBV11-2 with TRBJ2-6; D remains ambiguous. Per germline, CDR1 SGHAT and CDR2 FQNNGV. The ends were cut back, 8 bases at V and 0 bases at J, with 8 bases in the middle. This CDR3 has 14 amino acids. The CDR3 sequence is CASSYSSGANVLTF. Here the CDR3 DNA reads TGTGCCAGCTCCTACAGCTCTGGGGCCAACGTCCTGACTTTC. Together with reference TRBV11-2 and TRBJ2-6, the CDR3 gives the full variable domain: EAGVAQSPRYKIIEKRQSVAFWCNPISGHATLYWYQQILGQGPKLLIQFQNNGVVDDSQLPKDRFSAERLKGVDSTLKIQPAKLEDSAVYLCASSYSSGANVLTFGAGSRLTVL.

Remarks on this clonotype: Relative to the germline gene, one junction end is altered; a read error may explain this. For the CDR3, the DNA is TGTGCCAGCCGCCGAGGGACTAGGGGGAACTACGAGCAGTGCTTC. Translated, it gives CASRRGTRGNYEQCF. This chain uses TRBV11-2 with TRBJ2-7; 8 positions match TRBD2. Germline V CDR1 and CDR2: SGHAT, FQNNGV. The CDR3 length is 15 residues.

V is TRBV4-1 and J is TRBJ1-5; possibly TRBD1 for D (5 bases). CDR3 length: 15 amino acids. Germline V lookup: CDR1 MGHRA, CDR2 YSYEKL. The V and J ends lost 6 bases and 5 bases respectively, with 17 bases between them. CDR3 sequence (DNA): TGCGCCAGCAGTCCCATGGAGGGGAGCGATCAGCCCCAGCATTTT. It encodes CASSPMEGSDQPQHF.

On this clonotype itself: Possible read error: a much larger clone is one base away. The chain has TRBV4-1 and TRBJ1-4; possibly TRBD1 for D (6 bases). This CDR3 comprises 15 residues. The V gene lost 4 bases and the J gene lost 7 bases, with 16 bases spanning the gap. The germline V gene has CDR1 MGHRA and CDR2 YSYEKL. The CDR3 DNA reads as TGCGCCAGCAGCCTCTGGGGGGCGTCTAGTGAAAAACTGTTTTTT. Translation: CASSLWGASSEKLFF.

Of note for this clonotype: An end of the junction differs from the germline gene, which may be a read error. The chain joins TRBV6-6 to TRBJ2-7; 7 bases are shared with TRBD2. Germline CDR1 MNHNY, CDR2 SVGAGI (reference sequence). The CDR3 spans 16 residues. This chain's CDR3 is CASSYGVAGGLDELYF. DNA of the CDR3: TGTGCCAGCAGTTACGGGGTAGCGGGCGGTTTGGACGAGCTGTACTTC.

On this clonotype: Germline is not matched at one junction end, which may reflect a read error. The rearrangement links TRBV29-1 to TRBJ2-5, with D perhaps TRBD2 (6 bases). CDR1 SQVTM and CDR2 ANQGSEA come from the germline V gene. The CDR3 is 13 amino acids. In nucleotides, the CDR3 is TGCAGCCTTGATGAACGGGGGATGGAGACCCGGTACTTC. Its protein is CSLDERGMETRYF. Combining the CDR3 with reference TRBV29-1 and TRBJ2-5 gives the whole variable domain SAVISQKPSRDICQRGTSLTIQCQVDSQVTMMFWYRQQPGQSLTLIATANQGSEATYESGFVIDKFPISRPNLTFSTLTVSNMSPEDSSIYLCSLDERGMETRYFGPGTRLLVL.

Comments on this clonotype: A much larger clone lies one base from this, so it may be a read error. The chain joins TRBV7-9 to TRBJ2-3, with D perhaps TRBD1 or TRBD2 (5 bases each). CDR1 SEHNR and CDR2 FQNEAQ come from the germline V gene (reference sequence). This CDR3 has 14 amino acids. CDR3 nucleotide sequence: TGTGTCAGCAGACCCGGGGCTGGTCCGAATACGCAGTGTTTT. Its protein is CVSRPGAGPNTQCF.

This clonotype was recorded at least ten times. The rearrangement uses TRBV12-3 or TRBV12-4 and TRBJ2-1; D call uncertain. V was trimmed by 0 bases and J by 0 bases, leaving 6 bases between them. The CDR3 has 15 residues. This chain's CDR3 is CASSLAGSSYNEQFF. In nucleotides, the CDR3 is TGTGCCAGCAGTTTAGCGGGTAGCTCCTACAATGAGCAGTTCTTC.

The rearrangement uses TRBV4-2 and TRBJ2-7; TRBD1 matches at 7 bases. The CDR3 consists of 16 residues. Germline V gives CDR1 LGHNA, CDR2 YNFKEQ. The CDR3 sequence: CAVAKWPRQGSYEQYF. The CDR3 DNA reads TGTGCAGTAGCCAAGTGGCCGAGACAGGGTTCCTACGAGCAGTACTTC.

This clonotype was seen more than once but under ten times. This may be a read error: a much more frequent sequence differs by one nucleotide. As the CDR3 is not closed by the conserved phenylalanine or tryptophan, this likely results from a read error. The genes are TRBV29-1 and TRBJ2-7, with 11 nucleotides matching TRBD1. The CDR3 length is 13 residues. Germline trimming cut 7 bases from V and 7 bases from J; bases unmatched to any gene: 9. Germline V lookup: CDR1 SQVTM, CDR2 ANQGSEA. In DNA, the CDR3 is TGCAGCGCTCGGACAGGGGGCTCTGAAGAGCAGTACTCC. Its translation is CSARTGGSEEQYS.

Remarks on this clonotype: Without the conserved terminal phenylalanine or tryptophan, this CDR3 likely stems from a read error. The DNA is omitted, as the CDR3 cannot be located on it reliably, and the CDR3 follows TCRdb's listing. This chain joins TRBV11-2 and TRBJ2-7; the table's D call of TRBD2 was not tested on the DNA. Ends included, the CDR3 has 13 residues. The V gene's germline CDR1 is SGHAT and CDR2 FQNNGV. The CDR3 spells CASRFGGASEQYS.

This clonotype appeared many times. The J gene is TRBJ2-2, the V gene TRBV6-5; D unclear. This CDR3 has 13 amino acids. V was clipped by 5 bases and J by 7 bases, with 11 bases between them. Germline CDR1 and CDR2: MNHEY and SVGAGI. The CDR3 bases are TGTGCCAGCAGTGGCGACGGCGACGGGGAGCTGTTTTTT. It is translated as CASSGDGDGELFF.

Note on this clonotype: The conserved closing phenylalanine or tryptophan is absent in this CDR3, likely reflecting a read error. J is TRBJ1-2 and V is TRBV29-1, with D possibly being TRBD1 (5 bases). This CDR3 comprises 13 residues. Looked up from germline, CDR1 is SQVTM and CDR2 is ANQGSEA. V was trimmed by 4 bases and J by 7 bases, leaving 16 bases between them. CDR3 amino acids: CSVGVTGDFGYTL. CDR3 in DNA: TGCAGCGTTGGCGTAACAGGAGACTTTGGCTACACCCTC.

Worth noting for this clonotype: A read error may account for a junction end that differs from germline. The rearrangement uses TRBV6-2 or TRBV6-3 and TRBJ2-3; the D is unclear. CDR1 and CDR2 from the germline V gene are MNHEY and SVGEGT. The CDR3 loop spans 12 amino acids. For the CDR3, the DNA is TGTGCCAGCAGTTTTAGCACAGATATGCAGTATTTT. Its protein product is CASSFSTDMQYF.

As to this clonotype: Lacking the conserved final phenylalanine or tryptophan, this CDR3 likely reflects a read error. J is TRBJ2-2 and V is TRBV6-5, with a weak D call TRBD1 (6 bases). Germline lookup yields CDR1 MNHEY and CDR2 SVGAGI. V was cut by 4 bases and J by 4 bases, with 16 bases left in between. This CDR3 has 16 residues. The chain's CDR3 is CASSSPGVSVTGELFL. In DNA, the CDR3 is TGTGCCAGCAGTTCTCCAGGGGTCTCCGTCACCGGGGAGCTGTTTTTA.